The rows below give T cell receptor beta chains drawn from one sample of a study of blood T cell repertoires in COVID-19. The assay was immunoSEQ multiplex PCR, and TCRdb's table has in-frame clones only and misses some. The repertoire holds around 380,000 clones, around 87% seen once, with 1.3% in the top ten. Sequenced material: PBMCs or T cells enriched from blood (not recorded which). The receptors shown here come from a man aged 30 to 39 who had recovered from COVID-19. The CDR3 runs from the conserved cysteine through the conserved F or W. Each record gives: clone size, V gene, D gene, J gene, CDR3 protein, CDR3 DNA. D genes are given only for firm matches. Only some rows state a clone size, as once, few, many or a class for expanded clones.

size: NA; V: TRBV27; D: NA; J: TRBJ1-5; CDR3: CASSSRAGARLQPQHF; DNA: TGTGCCAGCAGTTCCCGGGCGGGGGCCAGGCTTCAGCCCCAGCATTTT
size: NA; V: TRBV21-1; D: NA; J: TRBJ1-2; CDR3: CASSSTGTWNYGYTF; DNA: TGTGCCAGCAGCTCAACAGGCACCTGGAACTATGGCTACACCTTC
size: NA; V: TRBV6-2/TRBV6-3; D: NA; J: TRBJ1-2; CDR3: CASSLRQLYGYTF; DNA: TGTGCCAGCAGTCTCCGACAGCTCTATGGCTACACCTTC
size: NA; V: TRBV7-2; D: TRBD1; J: TRBJ1-5; CDR3: CASSSGQGNQPQHF; DNA: TGTGCCAGCAGCTCGGGACAGGGGAATCAGCCCCAGCATTTT
size: NA; V: TRBV2; D: TRBD1; J: TRBJ1-1; CDR3: CASKDDRGIMNTEAFF; DNA: TGTGCCAGCAAGGATGACAGGGGGATAATGAACACTGAAGCTTTCTTT
size: few; V: TRBV6-5; D: NA; J: TRBJ1-1; CDR3: CATQGTRNTEAFF; DNA: TGTGCCACCCAGGGTACGAGGAACACTGAAGCTTTCTTT
size: NA; V: TRBV3-1/TRBV3-2; D: NA; J: TRBJ2-7; CDR3: CASSPGTYEQYF; DNA: TGTGCCAGCAGCCCTGGCACCTACGAGCAGTACTTC
size: NA; V: TRBV21-1; D: NA; J: TRBJ2-5; CDR3: CASSLRDRKEQETQYF; DNA: TGTGCCAGCAGCCTCCGGGACAGGAAAGAACAAGAGACCCAGTACTTC
size: once; V: TRBV30; D: NA; J: TRBJ2-7; CDR3: CAWGRGYEQYF; DNA: TGTGCCTGGGGCCGGGGCTACGAGCAGTACTTC
size: NA; V: TRBV4-1; D: NA; J: TRBJ2-2; CDR3: CASSHWGQGGSTGELFF; DNA: TGCGCCAGCAGCCATTGGGGGCAGGGGGGAAGCACCGGGGAGCTGTTTTTT
size: NA; V: TRBV11-2; D: TRBD2; J: TRBJ2-3; CDR3: CASSFELAGGVDTQYF; DNA: TGTGCCAGCAGCTTCGAACTAGCGGGGGGGGTAGATACGCAGTATTTT
size: NA; V: TRBV19; D: NA; J: TRBJ2-1; CDR3: CASSIDGGKRYNEQFF; DNA: TGTGCCAGTAGTATAGACGGTGGTAAGCGGTACAATGAGCAGTTCTTC
size: once; V: TRBV7-2; D: TRBD1; J: TRBJ1-2; CDR3: CASSLVRTGGGYTF; DNA: TGTGCCAGCAGCCTCGTACGGACAGGGGGCGGCTACACCTTC
size: NA; V: TRBV6-5; D: NA; J: TRBJ2-3; CDR3: CASRTPGTDTQYF; DNA: TGTGCCAGCAGGACACCCGGCACAGATACGCAGTATTTT
size: NA; V: TRBV4-3; D: TRBD1; J: TRBJ1-4; CDR3: CASSQDGTGGLTNEKLFF; DNA: TGCGCCAGCAGCCAAGATGGTACAGGGGGCTTGACTAATGAAAAACTGTTTTTT
size: NA; V: TRBV27; D: TRBD1; J: TRBJ1-1; CDR3: CASSPTASPGQMNTEAFF; DNA: TGTGCCAGCAGTCCTACAGCTTCTCCGGGACAGATGAACACTGAAGCTTTCTTT
size: NA; V: TRBV27; D: TRBD2; J: TRBJ2-2; CDR3: CASSFRLTKGEGTGELFF; DNA: TGTGCCAGCAGTTTTAGACTCACAAAAGGGGAGGGCACCGGGGAGCTGTTTTTT
size: NA; V: TRBV6-5; D: TRBD2; J: TRBJ2-3; CDR3: CASSWTSGGDTQYF; DNA: TGTGCCAGCAGTTGGACTAGCGGAGGGGATACGCAGTATTTT
size: NA; V: TRBV7-2; D: NA; J: TRBJ1-2; CDR3: CASRFPLSYGYTF; DNA: TGTGCCAGCCGATTCCCCCTGAGCTATGGCTACACCTTC
size: NA; V: TRBV10-3; D: NA; J: TRBJ1-5; CDR3: CAISGGPNQPQHF; DNA: TGTGCCATCTCGGGAGGGCCCAATCAGCCCCAGCATTTT
size: NA; V: TRBV11-1; D: TRBD1; J: TRBJ2-7; CDR3: CASSHRGTGVNEQYF; DNA: TGTGCCAGCAGCCATAGAGGGACAGGGGTAAACGAGCAGTACTTC
size: NA; V: TRBV28; D: NA; J: TRBJ2-3; CDR3: CASSSRTVSTDTQYF; DNA: TGTGCCAGCAGTTCTCGGACAGTGAGCACAGATACGCAGTATTTT
size: NA; V: TRBV15; D: NA; J: TRBJ1-4; CDR3: CATSRDNRIGVEKLFF; DNA: TGTGCCACCAGCAGAGATAATAGGATAGGGGTTGAAAAACTGTTTTTT
size: NA; V: TRBV5-1; D: NA; J: TRBJ2-7; CDR3: CASSPPSDEQYF; DNA: TGCGCCAGCAGCCCCCCCAGCGACGAGCAGTACTTC
size: NA; V: TRBV6-5; D: TRBD2; J: TRBJ2-1; CDR3: CASSGGLAGLEQFF; DNA: TGTGCCAGCAGCGGGGGACTAGCTGGACTTGAGCAGTTCTTC
size: NA; V: TRBV20-1; D: NA; J: TRBJ2-5; CDR3: CSARASGDSYF; DNA: TGCAGTGCTAGAGCGAGCGGCGATTCGTACTTC
size: NA; V: TRBV2; D: NA; J: TRBJ2-2; CDR3: CASSDGGTGELFF; DNA: TGTGCCAGCAGTGATGGAGGCACCGGGGAGCTGTTTTTT
size: NA; V: TRBV19; D: NA; J: TRBJ1-2; CDR3: CASTYDRSNYGYTF; DNA: TGTGCCAGTACCTACGACAGGTCCAACTATGGCTACACCTTC
size: NA; V: TRBV6-5; D: NA; J: TRBJ1-2; CDR3: CASSPRNDSPYGYTF; DNA: TGTGCCAGCAGTCCGCGCAACGACAGCCCCTATGGCTACACCTTC
size: NA; V: TRBV5-1; D: NA; J: TRBJ2-3; CDR3: CASSLAGSAVTDTQYF; DNA: TGCGCCAGCAGCTTGGCGGGGAGCGCGGTCACAGATACGCAGTATTTT
size: NA; V: TRBV6-5; D: TRBD2; J: TRBJ2-7; CDR3: CASSLSGGPYEQYF; DNA: TGTGCCAGCAGTTTAAGCGGGGGCCCCTACGAGCAGTACTTC
size: NA; V: TRBV12-3/TRBV12-4; D: NA; J: TRBJ1-1; CDR3: CASSLRGQGQAFF; DNA: TGTGCCAGCAGTTTACGAGGGCAGGGGCAAGCTTTCTTT
size: NA; V: TRBV11-2; D: TRBD2; J: TRBJ2-1; CDR3: CASSSRGDPYNEQFF; DNA: TGTGCCAGCAGCTCGCGGGGGGACCCGTACAATGAGCAGTTCTTC
size: NA; V: TRBV3-1/TRBV3-2; D: NA; J: TRBJ1-1; CDR3: CASSPDRFAEAFF; DNA: TGTGCCAGCAGCCCAGACAGGTTCGCTGAAGCTTTCTTT
size: NA; V: TRBV6-2/TRBV6-3; D: NA; J: TRBJ1-2; CDR3: CASSSTRASVGYTF; DNA: TGTGCCAGCAGTTCAACCAGGGCATCGGTAGGCTACACCTTC
size: NA; V: TRBV2; D: NA; J: TRBJ1-3; CDR3: CASGRASSGNTIYF; DNA: TGTGCCAGCGGGCGGGCGTCCTCTGGAAACACCATATATTTT
size: NA; V: TRBV7-9; D: TRBD1; J: TRBJ1-2; CDR3: CASSRTGGSGYTF; DNA: TGTGCCAGCAGCCGGACAGGGGGCTCTGGCTACACCTTC
size: NA; V: TRBV2; D: TRBD1; J: TRBJ2-3; CDR3: CASSADRGLADTQYF; DNA: TGTGCCAGCAGCGCTGACAGGGGGCTGGCAGATACGCAGTATTTT
size: NA; V: TRBV19; D: NA; J: TRBJ1-2; CDR3: CASSSQGLYGYTF; DNA: TGTGCCAGTAGCTCCCAGGGGCTGTACGGCTACACCTTC
size: NA; V: TRBV18; D: NA; J: TRBJ1-1; CDR3: CASSPLQGPNTEAFF; DNA: TGTGCCAGCTCACCACTTCAGGGTCCTAACACTGAAGCTTTCTTT
size: NA; V: TRBV4-2; D: TRBD2; J: TRBJ2-2; CDR3: CASSPIAGGRFTGELFF; DNA: TGTGCCAGCAGCCCTATAGCGGGGGGGCGTTTTACCGGGGAGCTGTTTTTT
size: NA; V: TRBV19; D: NA; J: TRBJ1-2; CDR3: CASSVTQNYGYTF; DNA: TGTGCCAGTAGTGTCACACAGAACTATGGCTACACCTTC
size: NA; V: TRBV27; D: NA; J: TRBJ2-1; CDR3: CASSSHQVSNEQFF; DNA: TGTGCCAGCAGTTCGCATCAGGTGAGCAATGAGCAGTTCTTC
size: NA; V: TRBV6-4; D: NA; J: TRBJ2-2; CDR3: CASSPGVTGELFF; DNA: TGTGCCAGCAGTCCTGGAGTCACCGGGGAGCTGTTTTTT
size: once; V: TRBV9; D: NA; J: TRBJ1-5; CDR3: CASSAGQTRSPQHF; DNA: TGTGCCAGCAGCGCGGGACAAACCCGTTCCCCCCAGCATTTT
size: NA; V: TRBV7-9; D: NA; J: TRBJ2-5; CDR3: CASSPPGGLGETQYF; DNA: TGTGCCAGCAGCCCCCCGGGGGGCCTCGGAGAGACCCAGTACTTC
size: NA; V: TRBV12-5; D: NA; J: TRBJ1-1; CDR3: CASGFTGSMNTEAFF; DNA: TGTGCTAGTGGTTTTACAGGGAGCATGAACACTGAAGCTTTCTTT
size: NA; V: TRBV7-6; D: TRBD2; J: TRBJ2-1; CDR3: CASSPSGGNYNEQFF; DNA: TGTGCCAGCAGTCCTAGCGGGGGGAACTACAATGAGCAGTTCTTC
size: NA; V: TRBV5-1; D: NA; J: TRBJ2-7; CDR3: CASSLGQTANEQYF; DNA: TGCGCCAGCAGCCTCGGACAGACGGCCAACGAGCAGTACTTC
size: NA; V: TRBV4-1; D: NA; J: TRBJ1-4; CDR3: CASSKGQATATNEKLFF; DNA: TGCGCCAGCAGCAAAGGGCAGGCGACAGCTACTAATGAAAAACTGTTTTTT
size: NA; V: TRBV14; D: NA; J: TRBJ1-2; CDR3: CASSRTRVGYTF; DNA: TGTGCCAGCAGCCGGACGAGGGTTGGCTACACCTTC
size: NA; V: TRBV19; D: TRBD1; J: TRBJ1-4; CDR3: CASRRGQFATNEKLFF; DNA: TGTGCCAGTAGACGGGGACAGTTTGCAACTAATGAAAAACTGTTTTTT